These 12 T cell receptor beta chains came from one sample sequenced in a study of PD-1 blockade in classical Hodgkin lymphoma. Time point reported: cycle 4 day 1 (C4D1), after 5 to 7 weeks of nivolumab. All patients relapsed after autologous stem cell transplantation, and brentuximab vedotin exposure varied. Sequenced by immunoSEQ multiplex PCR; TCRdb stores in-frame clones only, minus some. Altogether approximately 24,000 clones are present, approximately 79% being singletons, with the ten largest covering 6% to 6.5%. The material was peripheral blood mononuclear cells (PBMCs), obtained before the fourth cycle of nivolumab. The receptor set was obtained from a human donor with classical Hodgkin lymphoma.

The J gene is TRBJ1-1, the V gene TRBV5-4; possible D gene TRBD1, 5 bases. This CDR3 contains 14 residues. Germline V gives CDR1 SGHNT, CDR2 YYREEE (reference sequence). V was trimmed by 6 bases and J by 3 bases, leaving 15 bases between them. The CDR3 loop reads CASTSWGGDTEAFF. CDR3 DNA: TGTGCCAGCACCTCTTGGGGGGGGGACACTGAAGCTTTCTTT.

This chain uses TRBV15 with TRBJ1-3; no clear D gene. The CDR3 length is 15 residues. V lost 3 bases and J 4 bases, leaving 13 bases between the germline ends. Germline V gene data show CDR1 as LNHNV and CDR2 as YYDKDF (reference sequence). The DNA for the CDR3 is TGTGCCACCAGCAGTAGCCGATTCCTGGGAAACACCATATATTTT. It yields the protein CATSSSRFLGNTIYF. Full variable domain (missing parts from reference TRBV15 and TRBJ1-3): DAMVIQNPRYQVTQFGKPVTLSCSQTLNHNVMYWYQQKSSQAPKLLFHYYDKDFNNEADTPDNFQSRRPNTSFCFLDIRSPGLGDTAMYLCATSSSRFLGNTIYFGEGSWLTVV.

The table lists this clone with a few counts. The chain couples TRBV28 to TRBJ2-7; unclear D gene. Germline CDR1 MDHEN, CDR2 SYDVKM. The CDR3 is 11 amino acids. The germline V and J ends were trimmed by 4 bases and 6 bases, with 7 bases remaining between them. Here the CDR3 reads CASSSFREQYF. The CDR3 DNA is TGTGCCAGCAGTTCCTTTCGCGAGCAGTACTTC.

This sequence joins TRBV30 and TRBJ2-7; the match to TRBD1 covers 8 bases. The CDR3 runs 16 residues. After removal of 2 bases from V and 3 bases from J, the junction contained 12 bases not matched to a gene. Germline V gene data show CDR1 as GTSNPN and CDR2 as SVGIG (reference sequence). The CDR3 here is CAWSSKDREPFYEQYF. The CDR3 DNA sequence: TGTGCCTGGAGTTCCAAGGACAGGGAGCCTTTCTACGAGCAGTACTTC.

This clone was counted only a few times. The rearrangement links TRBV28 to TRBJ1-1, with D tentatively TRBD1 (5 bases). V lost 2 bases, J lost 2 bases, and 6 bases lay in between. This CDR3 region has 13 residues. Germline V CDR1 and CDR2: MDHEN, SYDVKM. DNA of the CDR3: TGTGCCAGCAGTTTAGGGGGAAACACTGAAGCTTTCTTT. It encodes CASSLGGNTEAFF.

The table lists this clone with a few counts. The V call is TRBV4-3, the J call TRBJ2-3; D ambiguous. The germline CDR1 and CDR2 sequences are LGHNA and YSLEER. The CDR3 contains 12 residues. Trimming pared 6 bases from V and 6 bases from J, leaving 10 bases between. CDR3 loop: CASSPNGDTQYF. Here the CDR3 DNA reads TGCGCCAGCAGTCCGAATGGGGATACGCAGTATTTT.

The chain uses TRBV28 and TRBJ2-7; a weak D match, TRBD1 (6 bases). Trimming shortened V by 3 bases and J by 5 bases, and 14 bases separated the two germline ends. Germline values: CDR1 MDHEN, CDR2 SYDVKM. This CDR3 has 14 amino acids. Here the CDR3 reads CASSFGVRGHEQYF. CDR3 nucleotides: TGTGCCAGCAGTTTCGGTGTCAGGGGCCACGAGCAGTACTTC. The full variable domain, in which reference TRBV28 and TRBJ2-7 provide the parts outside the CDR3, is DVKVTQSSRYLVKRTGEKVFLECVQDMDHENMFWYRQDPGLGLRLIYFSYDVKMKEKGDIPEGYSVSREKKERFSLILESASTNQTSMYLCASSFGVRGHEQYFGPGTRLTVT.

CDR3 coding DNA: TGCGCCAGCAGCCAAGGAGGGGGGGCCTACGAGCAGTACTTC. It translates to CASSQGGGAYEQYF. The rearrangement joins TRBV4-3 to TRBJ2-7; D possibly corresponds to TRBD2 (7 bases). The CDR3 runs to 14 residues. The V end lost 1 base, the J end lost 2 bases, and 9 bases lay between the germline ends. Germline-derived CDR1 and CDR2 are LGHNA and YSLEER.

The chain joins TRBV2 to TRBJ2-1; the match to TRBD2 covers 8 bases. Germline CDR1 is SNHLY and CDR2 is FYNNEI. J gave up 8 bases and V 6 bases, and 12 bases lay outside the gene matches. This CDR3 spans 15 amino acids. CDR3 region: CASRRGGRSADEQFF. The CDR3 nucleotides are TGTGCCAGCAGAAGAGGCGGGAGGTCAGCAGATGAGCAGTTCTTC.

The CDR3 region is CASSPEVDTEAFF. Written as DNA, the CDR3 is TGTGCCAGCAGCCCCGAGGTCGACACTGAAGCTTTCTTT. The V gene is TRBV28, the J gene TRBJ1-1; D is unresolved. Germline values: CDR1 MDHEN, CDR2 SYDVKM. Between the trimmed V and J ends, which lost 6 bases and 3 bases, there was a span of 11 bases. CDR3 length: 13 residues. The whole variable domain, filled in from reference TRBV28 and TRBJ1-1, reads DVKVTQSSRYLVKRTGEKVFLECVQDMDHENMFWYRQDPGLGLRLIYFSYDVKMKEKGDIPEGYSVSREKKERFSLILESASTNQTSMYLCASSPEVDTEAFFGQGTRLTVV.

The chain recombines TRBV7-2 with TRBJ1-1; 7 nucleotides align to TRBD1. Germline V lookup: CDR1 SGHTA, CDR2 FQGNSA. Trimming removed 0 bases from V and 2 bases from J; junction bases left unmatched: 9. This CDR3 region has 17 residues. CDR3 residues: CASSLATRRDSNTEAFF. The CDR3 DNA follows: TGTGCCAGCAGCTTAGCTACAAGACGGGACAGCAACACTGAAGCTTTCTTT.

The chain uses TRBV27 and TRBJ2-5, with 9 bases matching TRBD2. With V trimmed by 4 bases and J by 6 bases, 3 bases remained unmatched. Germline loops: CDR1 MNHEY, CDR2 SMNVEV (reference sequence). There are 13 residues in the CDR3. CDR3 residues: CASSWLAGKTQYF. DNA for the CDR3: TGTGCCAGCAGTTGGCTAGCGGGGAAGACCCAGTACTTC.